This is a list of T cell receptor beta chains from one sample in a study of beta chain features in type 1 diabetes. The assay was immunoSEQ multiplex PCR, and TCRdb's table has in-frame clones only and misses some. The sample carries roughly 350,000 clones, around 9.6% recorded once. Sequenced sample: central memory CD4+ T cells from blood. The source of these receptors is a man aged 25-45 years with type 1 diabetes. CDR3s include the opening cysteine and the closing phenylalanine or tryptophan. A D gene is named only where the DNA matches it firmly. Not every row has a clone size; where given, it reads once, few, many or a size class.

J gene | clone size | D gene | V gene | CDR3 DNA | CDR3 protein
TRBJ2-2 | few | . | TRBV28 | TGTGCCAGCAGCCCCGGGCGGGCTACCCAGGACGGGGAGCTGTTTTTT | CASSPGRATQDGELFF
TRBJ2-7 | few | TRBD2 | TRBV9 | TGTGCCAGCAGCGTAACTAGCGGCTCCTACGAGCAGTACTTC | CASSVTSGSYEQYF
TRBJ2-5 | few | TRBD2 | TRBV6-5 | TGTGCCAGCAGTTACGCGGGACTAGCTCCGAGTGAGACCCAGTACTTC | CASSYAGLAPSETQYF
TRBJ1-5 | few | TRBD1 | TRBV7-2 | TGTGCCAGCAGCTGGGGACAGCTCAATCAGCCCCAGCATTTT | CASSWGQLNQPQHF
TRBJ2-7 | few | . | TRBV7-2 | TGTGCCAGCAGCTTAGGATTAGCGGACTACGAGCAGTACTTC | CASSLGLADYEQYF
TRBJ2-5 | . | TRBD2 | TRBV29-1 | TGCAGCGTTGACCCTAGCGGGACGGGGGAGACCCAGTACTTC | CSVDPSGTGETQYF
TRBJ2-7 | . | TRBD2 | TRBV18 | TGTGCCAGCTCACCGGGGACTAGCGTGGAATACGAGCAGTACTTC | CASSPGTSVEYEQYF
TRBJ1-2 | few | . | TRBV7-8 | TGTGCCAGCAGCTCGCAGATAAACTATGGCTACACCTTC | CASSSQINYGYTF
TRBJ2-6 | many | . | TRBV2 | TGTGCCACCTCCGGCGGGGTCGGATCCGGGGCCAACGTCCTGACTTTC | CATSGGVGSGANVLTF
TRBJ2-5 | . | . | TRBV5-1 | TGCGCCAGCAGCTTGGGATCCAGGGGATCTCAAGAGACCCAGTACTTC | CASSLGSRGSQETQYF
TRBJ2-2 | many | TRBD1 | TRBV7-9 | TGTGCCAGCAGCGAGTACAGGGGGCTGAGCACCGGGGAGCTGTTTTTT | CASSEYRGLSTGELFF
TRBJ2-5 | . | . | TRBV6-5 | TGTGCCAGCAGTTACTCATGGGGGGCCCAAGAGACCCAGTACTTC | CASSYSWGAQETQYF
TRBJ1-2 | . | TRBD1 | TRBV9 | TGTGCCAGCAGCGATGGCAGGGGGCAGGGGACCTATGGCTACACCTTC | CASSDGRGQGTYGYTF
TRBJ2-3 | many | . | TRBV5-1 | TGCGCCAGCAGCTTGGGACTCTTGGGGGGAGATACGCAGTATTTT | CASSLGLLGGDTQYF
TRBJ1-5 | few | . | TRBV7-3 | TGTGCCAGCAGCCAGACGGGAGAGGGGAGTGCCCAGCATTTT | CASSQTGEGSAQHF
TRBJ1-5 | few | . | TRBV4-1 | TGTGCCAGCAGCCAAGATCAGGTGGGGGTCAATCAGCCCCAGCATTTT | CASSQDQVGVNQPQHF
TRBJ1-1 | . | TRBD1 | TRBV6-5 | TGTGCCAGCAGTTTGACAGGGGGCTTGGGCACTGAAGCTTTCTTT | CASSLTGGLGTEAFF
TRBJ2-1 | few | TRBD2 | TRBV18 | TGTGCCAGCTCCCAGGGGACTAGCGGGAGGTCGATCGGGCAGTTCTTC | CASSQGTSGRSIGQFF
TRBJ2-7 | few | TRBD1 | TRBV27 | TGTGCCACCAGATATCAGGGACAGGTTGACTTC | CATRYQGQVDF
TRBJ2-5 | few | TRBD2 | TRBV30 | TGTGCCTGGAGTGGACTAGCGAGTGAGACCCAGTACTTC | CAWSGLASETQYF
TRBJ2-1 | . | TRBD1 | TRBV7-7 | TGTGCCAGCAGCTTAGATACAGGGGCCGAGCAGTTCTTC | CASSLDTGAEQFF
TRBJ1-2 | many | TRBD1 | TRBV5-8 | TGTGCCAGCAGCCGCCCGGGACAGGGATATGGCTACACCTTC | CASSRPGQGYGYTF
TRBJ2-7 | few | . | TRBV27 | TGTGCCAGCAGTTTATCGAACCAAGGACACTTCCCTTACGAGCAGTACTTC | CASSLSNQGHFPYEQYF
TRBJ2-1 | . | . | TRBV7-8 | TGTGCCAGCACCATATACAATGAGCAGTTCTTC | CASTIYNEQFF
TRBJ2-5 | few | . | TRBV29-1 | TGCAGCGCCGGGAGTTCAGAGACCCAGTACTTC | CSAGSSETQYF
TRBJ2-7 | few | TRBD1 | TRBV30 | TGTGCCTGGAGCCGAGGACAGGTTGATCGGGAGCAGTACTTC | CAWSRGQVDREQYF
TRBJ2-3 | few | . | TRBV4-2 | TGTGCCAGCAGCGGGTTAGGTAGACTCACAGATACGCAGTATTTT | CASSGLGRLTDTQYF
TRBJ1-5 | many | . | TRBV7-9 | TGTGCCAGCAGCTTAGGTTCAGGAGAGGGCCAGCCCCAGCATTTT | CASSLGSGEGQPQHF
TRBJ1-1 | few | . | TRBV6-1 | TGTGCCACCCGGCTGGGGGGAGGCACTGAAGCTTTCTTT | CATRLGGGTEAFF
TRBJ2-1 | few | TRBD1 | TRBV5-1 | TGCGCCAGCAGAAAAACAGGGGGGACAACCTACAATGAGCAGTTCTTC | CASRKTGGTTYNEQFF
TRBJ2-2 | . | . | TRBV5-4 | TGTGCCAGCAGCACGTACCTAAGAGCCACCGGGGAGCTGTTTTTT | CASSTYLRATGELFF
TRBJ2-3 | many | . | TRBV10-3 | TGTGCCATCAGTGAGATGGGCAGCATCACAGATACGCAGTATTTT | CAISEMGSITDTQYF
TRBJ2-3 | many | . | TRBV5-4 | TGTGCCAGCAGCTCAGACACAGATACGCAGTATTTT | CASSSDTDTQYF
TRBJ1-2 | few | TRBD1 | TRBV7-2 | TGTGCCAGCAGCTTGGGACAGGGTGGCTATGGCTACACCTTC | CASSLGQGGYGYTF
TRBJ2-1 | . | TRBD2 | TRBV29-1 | TGCAGCGTTGAGGGACTAGTGCACAATGAGCAGTTCTTC | CSVEGLVHNEQFF
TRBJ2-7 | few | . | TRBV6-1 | TGTGCCAGCAGCCTGGAAGGCGAGCAGTACTTC | CASSLEGEQYF
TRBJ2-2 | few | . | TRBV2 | TGTGCCAGCAGTGAACTCCAGGGGCACACCGGGGAGCTGTTTTTT | CASSELQGHTGELFF
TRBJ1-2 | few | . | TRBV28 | TGTGCCAGCAGCGCAGGTGGGGGCTATGGCTACACCTTC | CASSAGGGYGYTF
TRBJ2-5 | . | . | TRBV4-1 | TGCGCCAGCAGCCAAGATGGTGGGAGCTTGGAGACCCAGTACTTC | CASSQDGGSLETQYF
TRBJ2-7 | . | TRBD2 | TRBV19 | TGTGCCAGTAGTATTGGGCTAGCGGGACTCTCCTACGAGCAGTACTTC | CASSIGLAGLSYEQYF
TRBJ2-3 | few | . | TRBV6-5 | TGTGCCAGCCGCCCCGGAGGGAGAGGGACAGATACGCAGTATTTT | CASRPGGRGTDTQYF
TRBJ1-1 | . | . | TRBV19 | TGTGCCAGCGAGGTGGGGGGCGCTGACACTGAAGCTTTCTTT | CASEVGGADTEAFF
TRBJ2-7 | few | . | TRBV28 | TGTGCCAGCAGTCCAGGGGGAGGTCCCTACGAGCAGTACTTC | CASSPGGGPYEQYF
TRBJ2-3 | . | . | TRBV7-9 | TGTGCCAGCAGCTTTCTTCGAGCGGGTCGGCTTCCCACAGATACGCAGTATTTT | CASSFLRAGRLPTDTQYF
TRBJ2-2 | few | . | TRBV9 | TGTGCCAGCAGCAGGACCCCACCTACCTTCGGGGGGGAGCTGTTTTTT | CASSRTPPTFGGELFF
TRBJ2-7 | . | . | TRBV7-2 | TGTGCCAGCAGCTTAGTGGGGATGGGCGTCGAGCAGTACTTC | CASSLVGMGVEQYF
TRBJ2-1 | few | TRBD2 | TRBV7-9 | TGTGCCAGCACCCCTCTAGCGGGAGCCTACAATGAGCAGTTCTTC | CASTPLAGAYNEQFF
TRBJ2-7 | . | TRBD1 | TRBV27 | TGTGCCAGCAGTCCCAGACAGGGGGTTTACGAGCAGTACTTC | CASSPRQGVYEQYF